These 32 T cell receptor beta chains came from one sample sequenced in a study of healthy donors' naive CD4 and CD8 T cells. A linear amplification protocol produced the TCR libraries from around 500 ng of total RNA. TCRdb re-derived calls from the reads in MiXCR, one entry per CDR3 protein. This sample carries 180,000 or so distinct CDR3 sequences, nearly 75% of them seen once, and the ten largest clones take 2% to 2.5%. Sequences were obtained from naive CD4+ and CD8+ T cells sorted from blood, pooled from several donors. These receptors all stem from a pool of human donors in good health; the sample pools cells from several healthy donors.

J is TRBJ2-3 and V is TRBV29-1; TRBD2 might be the D (6 bases). With 4 bases removed from V and 1 base from J, the gap between germline ends came to 12 bases. Germline CDR1 SQVTM, CDR2 ANQGSEA. The CDR3 has 14 amino acids. CDR3 sequence reads: CSVGGGIGTDTQYF. In DNA, the CDR3 is TGCAGCGTTGGCGGCGGGATAGGCACAGATACGCAGTATTTT.

This chain links TRBV27 with TRBJ1-5, with TRBD1 identical over 7 bases. After removal of 3 bases from V and 2 bases from J, the junction contained 4 bases not matched to a gene. Germline assignment: CDR1 MNHEY and CDR2 SMNVEV (reference sequence). The length of the CDR3 is 15 residues. The CDR3: CASSFHTGGNQPQHF. As DNA, the CDR3 is TGTGCCAGCAGTTTCCACACAGGGGGCAATCAGCCCCAGCATTTT.

The chain combines TRBV27 with TRBJ2-7, with TRBD1 matching 7 bases. This CDR3 region has 15 residues. CDR1 and CDR2 from the germline V gene are MNHEY and SMNVEV (reference sequence). V lost 7 bases and J lost 3; bases outside the gene matches: 12. The DNA for the CDR3 is TGTGCCAGCATGACTCCAGGCAGGGGGATCTACGAGCAGTACTTC. Protein product: CASMTPGRGIYEQYF.

This clonotype was seen only a few times. This sequence joins TRBV5-4 and TRBJ1-3; TRBD1 matches at 9 bases. This CDR3 region has 16 residues. CDR1 SGHNT and CDR2 YYREEE come from the germline V gene (reference sequence). Trimming removed 0 bases from V and 3 bases from J; junction bases left unmatched: 4. Written as DNA, the CDR3 is TGTGCCAGCAGCTTGGGTACAGGGGGCAGTGGAAACACCATATATTTT. The encoded protein is CASSLGTGGSGNTIYF.

The chain joins TRBV29-1 to TRBJ2-1; 12 bases map to TRBD2. V lost 3 bases and J lost 6; bases outside the gene matches: 6. The CDR3 sequence is 15 residues long. CDR1 is SQVTM, CDR2 ANQGSEA, per germline. CDR3 in amino acids: CSVDPRLAGVNEQFF. The DNA of the CDR3 is TGCAGCGTTGACCCAAGACTAGCGGGAGTCAATGAGCAGTTCTTC.

The chain employs TRBV27 and TRBJ1-2, with TRBD1 matching over 7 bases. There are 13 residues in the CDR3. Germline assignment: CDR1 MNHEY and CDR2 SMNVEV (reference sequence). J was trimmed by 4 bases and V by 5 bases; bases with no gene match: 4. CDR3 coding DNA: TGTGCCAGCAGTCAAGGGGGCACCTATGGCTACACCTTC. This encodes CASSQGGTYGYTF.

Here the CDR3 DNA reads TGTGCCAGCAGCTTCACGACAGGGACCACTGAAGCTTTCTTT. It codes for CASSFTTGTTEAFF. The chain couples TRBV11-2 to TRBJ1-1, with 7 bases lining up with TRBD1. The CDR3 extends over 14 amino acids. V lost 3 bases, J lost 4 bases, and 5 bases stayed unmatched. Germline assignment: CDR1 SGHAT and CDR2 FQNNGV.

This clonotype has a handful of counts. The chain combines TRBV4-2 with TRBJ2-5, with 8 bases identical to TRBD2. J was trimmed by 3 bases and V by 3 bases; bases with no gene match: 18. Germline-derived CDR1 and CDR2 are LGHNA and YNFKEQ. CDR3 length equals 19 residues. The CDR3 bases are TGTGCCAGCAGCCAGGGGCACCGTGCAGCGGGAGTTGGCAAAGAGACCCAGTACTTC. Translation: CASSQGHRAAGVGKETQYF.

V usage is TRBV6-5 and J usage is TRBJ2-7, with TRBD1 identical over 11 bases. CDR3 length: 15 residues. CDR1 MNHEY and CDR2 SVGAGI come from the germline V gene. The V and J ends lost 5 bases and 4 bases, in that order; junction bases with no gene match: 7. CDR3 nucleotides: TGTGCCAGCAGTGCCCCCGGGACAGGGGGGTACGAGCAGTACTTC. As protein: CASSAPGTGGYEQYF.

The chain has TRBV6-5 and TRBJ2-4, with 7 bases fitting TRBD1. With 4 bases clipped from V and 6 bases from J, the junction kept 15 bases outside the gene matches. This CDR3 is built from 17 residues. The germline gives CDR1 MNHEY, CDR2 SVGAGI. The CDR3 DNA reads TGTGCCAGCAGTTCCGGACAGGCTTGGGGAGTAGGAAACATTCAGTACTTC. Protein sequence: CASSSGQAWGVGNIQYF.

The chain combines TRBV6-6 with TRBJ2-1; D gene unclear. The CDR3 spans 15 residues. Per the germline V gene, CDR1 is MNHNY and CDR2 is SVGAGI (reference sequence). The V gene lost 2 bases and the J gene lost 2 bases, with 10 bases spanning the gap. The CDR3 DNA is TGTGCCAGCAGTTACGACCCAACCGCCTACAATGAGCAGTTCTTC. Protein: CASSYDPTAYNEQFF.

CDR3 loop: CASSSMGQRTGELFF. For the CDR3, the DNA is TGTGCCAGCAGTTCCATGGGACAGCGCACCGGGGAGCTGTTTTTT. The gene calls are TRBV6-5 and TRBJ2-2, with 7 bases matching TRBD1. CDR1 and CDR2 from the germline V gene are MNHEY and SVGAGI. The V and J ends lost 4 bases and 4 bases, in that order; junction bases with no gene match: 6. CDR3 length: 15 residues.

This clonotype appeared a few times. V gene TRBV5-8 combines with J gene TRBJ1-1; maybe TRBD1 (5 bases). CDR3 length equals 15 residues. Trimming shortened V by 0 bases and J by 3 bases, and 12 bases separated the two germline ends. Germline assignment: CDR1 SGHTS and CDR2 YDEGEE. CDR3 protein: CASSLGGARHTEAFF. DNA of the CDR3: TGTGCCAGCAGCTTGGGAGGGGCGAGGCACACTGAAGCTTTCTTT.

By sample fraction, this clonotype is medium-sized. CDR3 bases: TGTGCCAGCAGTTTTGGGGGGAACACTGAAGCTTTCTTT. Translated: CASSFGGNTEAFF. The J gene is TRBJ1-1, the V gene TRBV27, with a weak D call TRBD1 (5 bases). The CDR3 is made up of 13 amino acids. From germline, CDR1 is MNHEY and CDR2 SMNVEV (reference sequence). Deletions cut 3 bases from V and 1 base from J, with 6 bases between.

CDR3 protein: CAIRGTDTGELFF. CDR3 DNA: TGTGCCATCAGGGGGACTGACACCGGGGAGCTGTTTTTT. This sequence joins TRBV10-3 and TRBJ2-2; D possibly corresponds to TRBD2 (6 bases). There are 13 residues in the CDR3. CDR1 is ENHRY, CDR2 SYGVKD, per germline. V gave up 6 bases and J gave up 3 bases, with 8 bases separating them.

This clonotype has more than one count but fewer than ten. The J gene is TRBJ2-7, the V gene TRBV5-6; tentatively, D is TRBD1 or TRBD2 (5 bases each). Per the germline V gene, CDR1 is SGHDT and CDR2 is YYEEEE. The CDR3 covers 14 residues. Deletions cut 3 bases from V and 1 base from J, with 11 bases between. The CDR3 bases are TGTGCCAGCAGCTACGGGACGGTTTCCTACGAGCAGTACTTC. As protein: CASSYGTVSYEQYF.

The chain employs TRBV6-5 and TRBJ1-3, with TRBD1 as a possible D gene (6 bases). V dropped 5 bases and J dropped 2 bases, with 16 bases sitting between them. Germline V gene sequence: CDR1 MNHEY, CDR2 SVGAGI. CDR3 size: 16 residues. The CDR3 protein is CASSVSGTGTGNTIYF. CDR3 nucleotide sequence: TGTGCCAGCAGTGTGTCCGGCACAGGGACTGGAAACACCATATATTTT.

The chain carries TRBV20-1 and TRBJ2-4; D call uncertain. Trimming cost V 5 bases and J 9 bases, with 20 bases left between them. The CDR3 contains 14 residues. CDR1 is DFQATT and CDR2 is SNEGSKA in the germline V gene (reference sequence). The CDR3 is CSAGRTAILSIQYF. The DNA of the CDR3 is TGCAGTGCTGGCCGAACGGCAATCCTGAGCATTCAGTACTTC.

The chain is built from TRBV6-5 and TRBJ1-1; 9 nucleotides agree with TRBD1. CDR3 length equals 16 residues. From germline, CDR1 is MNHEY and CDR2 SVGAGI. V lost 2 bases to trimming and J lost 3 bases; unmatched junction nucleotides: 7. The CDR3 reads CASSYEDDRGDTEAFF. CDR3 sequence (DNA): TGTGCCAGCAGTTACGAGGATGACAGGGGGGACACTGAAGCTTTCTTT.

The V gene is TRBV5-4, the J gene TRBJ2-1, with 7 bases lining up with TRBD2. CDR3 length equals 12 residues. Trimming at V came to 1 base and at J to 9 bases, leaving 1 base not matched to a gene. Germline assignment: CDR1 SGHNT and CDR2 YYREEE (reference sequence). CDR3 residues: CASSLKRGEQFF. The CDR3 nucleotides read TGTGCCAGCAGCTTGAAGCGGGGTGAGCAGTTCTTC.

The chain uses TRBV6-1 and TRBJ2-7; 10 positions agree with TRBD1. The CDR3 contains 15 residues. V shed 2 bases and J 4 bases; nucleotides not matched to a gene: 5. Per germline, CDR1 MNHNS and CDR2 SASEGT. In DNA form, the CDR3 reads TGTGCCAGCAGTGAACCGGTGGGACAGGGGTACGAGCAGTACTTC. Translated, it gives CASSEPVGQGYEQYF.

This chain connects TRBV19 to TRBJ2-4; D is perhaps TRBD2 (6 bases). This CDR3 has 17 residues. Trimming took 9 bases from V and 0 from J, leaving 21 bases between them. CDR1 is LNHDA, CDR2 SQIVND, per germline (reference sequence). The CDR3: CASNSIAGSTAKNIQYF. The CDR3 DNA reads as TGTGCCAGCAATAGTATTGCGGGGTCGACAGCCAAAAACATTCAGTACTTC. Using reference TRBV19 and TRBJ2-4 for the parts outside the CDR3, the full variable domain is DGGITQSPKYLFRKEGQNVTLSCEQNLNHDAMYWYRQDPGQGLRLIYYSQIVNDFQKGDIAEGYSVSREKKESFPLTVTSAQKNPTAFYLCASNSIAGSTAKNIQYFGAGTRLSVL.

This chain uses TRBV29-1 with TRBJ2-5; 12 bases are shared with TRBD2. This CDR3 is 15 amino acids long. V was clipped by 6 bases and J by 1 base; unmatched bases: 6. Germline loops: CDR1 SQVTM, CDR2 ANQGSEA. The CDR3 spells CSVPGTSGPQETQYF. CDR3 in DNA: TGCAGCGTCCCTGGGACTAGCGGGCCCCAAGAGACCCAGTACTTC.

V usage is TRBV19 and J usage is TRBJ2-5; D might be TRBD2 (6 bases). This CDR3 region has 14 residues. V was pared by 4 bases and J by 2 bases, with 11 bases between. CDR1 and CDR2 from the germline V gene are LNHDA and SQIVND (reference sequence). The CDR3 DNA reads TGTGCCAGTAGTACGGGAGTTAATCAAGAGACCCAGTACTTC. The encoded protein is CASSTGVNQETQYF.

The chain is built from TRBV28 and TRBJ1-1, with D perhaps matching TRBD1 (5 bases). Per germline, CDR1 MDHEN and CDR2 SYDVKM. The CDR3 contains 12 residues. Trimming removed 5 bases from V and 13 bases from J, with 17 bases in between. The CDR3 spells CASSLEVGVGFF. The CDR3 region has the DNA TGTGCCAGCAGTCTCGAGGTGGGGGTGGGTTTCTTT.

The chain recombines TRBV27 with TRBJ1-1; 7 nucleotides line up with TRBD1. V shed 2 bases, J shed 8 bases, and the junction held 8 bases outside the gene matches. This CDR3 is built from 14 residues. Germline-derived CDR1 and CDR2 are MNHEY and SMNVEV (reference sequence). CDR3 sequence: CASSLIPRGMEAFF. The CDR3 nucleotides read TGTGCCAGCAGTTTAATACCCAGGGGGATGGAAGCTTTCTTT.

This clonotype was seen only once. V usage is TRBV30 and J usage is TRBJ2-1; D unclear. Germline V gene lookup returns CDR1 GTSNPN and CDR2 SVGIG (reference sequence). CDR3 size: 12 residues. Trimming cost V 6 bases and J 7 bases, with 13 bases left between them. The DNA for the CDR3 is TGTGCCTGCCACGGACCATGGAATGAGCAGTTCTTC. As protein: CACHGPWNEQFF.

The rearrangement joins TRBV15 to TRBJ2-2; the match to TRBD1 covers 10 bases. J gave up 6 bases and V 0 bases, and 7 bases lay outside the gene matches. Germline V gene sequence: CDR1 LNHNV, CDR2 YYDKDF (reference sequence). The CDR3 length is 17 residues. The CDR3 protein is CATSRDPGTGDAGELFF. The CDR3 DNA follows: TGTGCCACCAGCAGAGACCCCGGGACAGGGGATGCCGGGGAGCTGTTTTTT.

This rearrangement joins TRBV29-1 to TRBJ1-2; perhaps TRBD1 as D (6 bases). Looked up from germline, CDR1 is SQVTM and CDR2 is ANQGSEA. This CDR3 comprises 13 residues. Trimming pared 8 bases from V and 1 base from J, leaving 14 bases between. The CDR3 sequence is CSSSNRDNYGYTF. In DNA form, the CDR3 reads TGCAGCTCTTCAAACAGGGATAACTATGGCTACACCTTC.

The V call is TRBV29-1, the J call TRBJ2-7; 9 bases line up with TRBD1. V trimming: 1 base; J trimming: 1 base; junction bases outside the gene matches: 5. Germline V lookup: CDR1 SQVTM, CDR2 ANQGSEA. This CDR3 contains 15 residues. CDR3 sequence reads: CSVEARDRASYEQYF. CDR3 sequence (DNA): TGCAGCGTTGAAGCCCGGGACAGGGCATCCTACGAGCAGTACTTC.

This rearrangement joins TRBV9 to TRBJ2-1; D might be TRBD2 (5 bases). CDR3 length equals 17 residues. Trimming shortened V by 4 bases and J by 1 base, and 18 bases separated the two germline ends. CDR1 is SGDLS and CDR2 is YYNGEE in the germline V gene. In DNA form, the CDR3 reads TGTGCCAGCAGCCCCCGGGAAGCGCGTAAATCCTACAATGAGCAGTTCTTC. Amino acids: CASSPREARKSYNEQFF.

This chain connects TRBV6-5 to TRBJ1-6, with D possibly matching TRBD1 (5 bases). Germline assignment: CDR1 MNHEY and CDR2 SVGAGI. The CDR3 is 12 residues long. V was clipped by 4 bases and J by 14 bases, with 12 bases between them. CDR3 bases: TGTGCCAGCAGTTGGGACTTTGTGTCCCTCCACTTT. Translating gives CASSWDFVSLHF.